This T cell receptor beta chain emerged from a study of blood T cell repertoires in COVID-19. Assay used: immunoSEQ multiplex PCR; TCRdb lists only in-frame clones, some missing. The sample shows 75,000 to 95,000 clones, about four fifths of them seen only once. This CDR3 is built from 15 residues. The TCR sequence derives from a woman aged 40 to 49 with active or convalescent COVID-19. The chain is built from TRBV12-1 and TRBJ1-1. TRBV12-1 represents a pseudogene. The sequencing sample was made of peripheral blood. The CDR3 loop is CASSPRRVWRTEAFF. CDR3 coding DNA: TGTGCCAGCAGCCCCCGGCGGGTATGGAGGACTGAAGCTTTCTTT.